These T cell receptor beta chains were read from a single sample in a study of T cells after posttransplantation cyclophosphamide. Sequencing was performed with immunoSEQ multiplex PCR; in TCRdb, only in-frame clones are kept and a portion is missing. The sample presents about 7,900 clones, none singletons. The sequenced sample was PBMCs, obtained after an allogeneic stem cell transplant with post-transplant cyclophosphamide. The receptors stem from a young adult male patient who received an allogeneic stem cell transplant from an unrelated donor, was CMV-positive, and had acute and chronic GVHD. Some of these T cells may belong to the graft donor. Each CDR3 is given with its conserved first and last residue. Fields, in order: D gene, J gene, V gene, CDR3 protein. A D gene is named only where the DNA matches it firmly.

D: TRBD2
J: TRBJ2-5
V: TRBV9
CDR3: CASSVGGLENFETQYF

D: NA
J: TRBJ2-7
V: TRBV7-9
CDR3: CASSLGARVDEQYF

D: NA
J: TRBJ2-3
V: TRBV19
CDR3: CASSMNRFTDTQYF

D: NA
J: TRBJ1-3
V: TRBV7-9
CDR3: CASSMRGSPGNTIYF

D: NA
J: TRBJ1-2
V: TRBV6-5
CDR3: CASSYSNSYGYTF

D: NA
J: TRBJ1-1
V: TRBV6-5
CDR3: CASSSQGIEAFF

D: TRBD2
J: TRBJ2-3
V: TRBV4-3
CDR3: CASSQGTRASTDTQYF

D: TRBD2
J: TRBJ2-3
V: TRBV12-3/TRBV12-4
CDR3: CASRLAGGLVDTQYF

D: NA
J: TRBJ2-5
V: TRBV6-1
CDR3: CASRGWPWRETQYF

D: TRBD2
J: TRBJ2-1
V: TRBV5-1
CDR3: CASSLGGVGDEQFF

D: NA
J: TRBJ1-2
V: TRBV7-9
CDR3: CASSVRSNYGYTF

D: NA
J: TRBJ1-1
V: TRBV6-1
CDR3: CASLWSRGTEAFF

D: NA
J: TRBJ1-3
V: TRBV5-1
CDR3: CASSTTGGVLSGNTIYF

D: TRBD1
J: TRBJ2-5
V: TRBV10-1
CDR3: CASSLDRGGTQYF

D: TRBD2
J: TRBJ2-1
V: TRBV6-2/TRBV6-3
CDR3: CASTTPPRLAGGHQFF

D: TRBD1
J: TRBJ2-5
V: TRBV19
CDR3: CASSRTGTGYQETQYF

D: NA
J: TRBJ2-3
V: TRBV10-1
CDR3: CASSEAAGLTDTQYF

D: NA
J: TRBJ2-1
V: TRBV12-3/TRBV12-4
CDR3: CASSLRSLAALIPLAYNEQFF

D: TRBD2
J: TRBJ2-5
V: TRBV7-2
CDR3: CASSSTSGSTETQYF

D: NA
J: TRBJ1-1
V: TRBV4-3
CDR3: CASSQGKGLNTEAFF

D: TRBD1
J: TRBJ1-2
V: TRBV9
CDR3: CASSVRDRDDYGYTF

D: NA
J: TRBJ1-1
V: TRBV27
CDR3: CASSPGGRTEAFF

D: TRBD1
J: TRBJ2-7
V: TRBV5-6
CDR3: CASSQGQGRYEQYF

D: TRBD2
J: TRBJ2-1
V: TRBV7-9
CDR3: CASSLAAGGISYNEQFF

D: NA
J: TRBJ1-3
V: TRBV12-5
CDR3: CASGPDSGNTIYF

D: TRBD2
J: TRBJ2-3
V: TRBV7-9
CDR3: CASSLVGTSGITDTQYF

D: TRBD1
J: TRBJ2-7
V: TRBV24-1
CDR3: CATSERGQGGFSEQYF